The T cell receptor beta chain described here comes from a study of cytomegalovirus exposure and HLA in healthy donors. Healthy bone marrow donors made up the cohort. In its sample, this clone was seen a few times. A multiplex PCR was run with 60 Vbeta primers and 13 Jbeta primers. The method was immunoSEQ multiplex PCR; TCRdb's version includes in-frame clones alone and lacks a portion of them. The data hold about 130,000 clones, with 74% observed a single time. V was cut by 2 bases and J by 7 bases, with 11 bases left in between. This CDR3 contains 13 residues. The germline CDR1 and CDR2 sequences are ENHRY and SYGVKD.

This chain joins TRBV10-3 and TRBJ1-2; TRBD1 might be the D (5 bases). Source material: PBMCs. The clonotype was recovered from a woman aged 45-65 years in good health and CMV-seropositive. In DNA form, the CDR3 reads TGTGCCATCAGTGAGGGGAGGGGAAGTGGCTACACCTTC. Translating gives CAISEGRGSGYTF.